These 20 T cell receptor beta chains originate from one sample sequenced in a study of blood T cell repertoires in COVID-19. Profiled with immunoSEQ multiplex PCR; TCRdb holds only in-frame clones, not every one. The sample consists of some 200,000 clones, 86% of them appearing once. Sequencing was carried out using PBMCs or T cells enriched from blood (not recorded which). All receptors derive from a woman in her thirties or forties with acute COVID-19.

This chain uses TRBV20-1 with TRBJ2-1; 7 bases agree with TRBD1. The CDR3 loop spans 15 amino acids. From germline, CDR1 is DFQATT and CDR2 SNEGSKA (reference sequence). Trimming removed 3 bases from V and 2 bases from J; junction bases left unmatched: 7. The chain's CDR3 is CSASGPGQTYNEQFF. The DNA for the CDR3 is TGCAGTGCTAGTGGTCCGGGACAGACCTACAATGAGCAGTTCTTC.

This chain joins TRBV7-2 and TRBJ1-2; 9 bases are shared with TRBD1. Losses at the gene ends were 0 bases for V and 3 bases for J; bases not matched to a gene: 8. This CDR3 spans 17 amino acids. Germline values: CDR1 SGHTA, CDR2 FQGNSA. CDR3 nucleotides: TGTGCCAGCAGCTTAGCTATGGGGCGACAGGGGGACTATGGCTACACCTTC. It translates to CASSLAMGRQGDYGYTF.

The chain links TRBV19 to TRBJ2-1, with 7 nucleotides matching TRBD1. V was clipped by 5 bases and J by 6 bases; unmatched bases: 10. The V gene's germline CDR1 is LNHDA and CDR2 SQIVND (reference sequence). The CDR3 totals 15 residues. The CDR3 reads CASSRYEGQTNEQFF. The CDR3 DNA follows: TGTGCCAGTAGTCGATATGAGGGACAGACCAATGAGCAGTTCTTC.

V gene TRBV5-1 combines with J gene TRBJ2-4; 9 positions match TRBD2. CDR1 is SGHRS, CDR2 YFSETQ, per germline. Losses at the gene ends were 0 bases for V and 7 bases for J; bases not matched to a gene: 8. The CDR3 spans 16 residues. CDR3 residues: CASSLAPLAGGNIQYF. CDR3 DNA sequence: TGCGCCAGCAGCTTGGCACCTCTCGCGGGGGGGAACATTCAGTACTTC.

The chain recombines TRBV5-3 with TRBJ2-5, with TRBD2 matching 7 bases. TRBV5-3 falls under the ORF class, with uncertain function. Losses at the gene ends were 3 bases for V and 4 bases for J; bases not matched to a gene: 6. The CDR3 length is 14 residues. DNA of the CDR3: TGTGCCAGAAGCTGGGGGAGGGGAGGAGAGACCCAGTACTTC. Translation gives CARSWGRGGETQYF.

This chain connects TRBV4-1 to TRBJ1-3; the D gene is possibly TRBD1 (5 bases). The germline V gene has CDR1 MGHRA and CDR2 YSYEKL. This CDR3 region has 15 residues. V was clipped by 0 bases and J by 2 bases, with 8 bases between them. The CDR3 spells CASSQESGPGNTIYF. The DNA of the CDR3 is TGCGCCAGCAGCCAAGAGTCAGGGCCTGGAAACACCATATATTTT.

The CDR3 sequence: CASGHINTGELFF. The DNA of the CDR3 is TGTGCCAGCGGACACATTAACACCGGGGAGCTGTTTTTT. The V gene is TRBV7-3, the J gene TRBJ2-2; tentatively, D is TRBD1 (5 bases). With 8 bases removed from V and 2 bases from J, the gap between germline ends came to 9 bases. The CDR3 totals 13 residues. Germline lookup yields CDR1 SGHTA and CDR2 FQGTGA.

The gene calls are TRBV5-1 and TRBJ2-3; 11 nucleotides align to TRBD2. V shed 1 base, J shed 3 bases, and the junction held 4 bases outside the gene matches. The CDR3 is 16 amino acids. Germline V gene data show CDR1 as SGHRS and CDR2 as YFSETQ. This CDR3 is CASSLLLAGGTDTQYF. The CDR3 DNA reads TGCGCCAGCAGCTTGCTTCTAGCGGGGGGAACAGATACGCAGTATTTT.

The rearrangement uses TRBV29-1 and TRBJ1-2, with TRBD1 matching 10 bases. With 6 bases clipped from V and 3 bases from J, the junction kept 4 bases outside the gene matches. Germline values: CDR1 SQVTM, CDR2 ANQGSEA. CDR3 length: 13 residues. As DNA, the CDR3 is TGCAGCGTAGTGACAGGGGGCGACTATGGCTACACCTTC. Translated, it gives CSVVTGGDYGYTF. Together with reference TRBV29-1 and TRBJ1-2, the CDR3 gives the full variable domain: SAVISQKPSRDICQRGTSLTIQCQVDSQVTMMFWYRQQPGQSLTLIATANQGSEATYESGFVIDKFPISRPNLTFSTLTVSNMSPEDSSIYLCSVVTGGDYGYTFGSGTRLTVV.

This clone was seen once. V gene TRBV2 combines with J gene TRBJ1-5; D unresolved. CDR1 is SNHLY and CDR2 is FYNNEI in the germline V gene. Trimming removed 4 bases from V and 0 bases from J, with 7 bases in between. The CDR3 is 14 amino acids. The CDR3 loop is CASSGADSNQPQHF. The CDR3 DNA sequence: TGTGCCAGCAGTGGGGCTGATAGCAATCAGCCCCAGCATTTT.

A word on this clone: Other DNA variants within this sample encode the same CDR3. This chain uses TRBV5-1 with TRBJ1-2; D is ambiguous. V was trimmed by 0 bases and J by 1 base, leaving 4 bases between them. Germline CDR1 reads SGHRS; CDR2 reads YFSETQ. The CDR3 consists of 13 residues. This chain's CDR3 is CASSLGGNYGYTF. The CDR3, as DNA: TGCGCCAGCAGCTTGGGAGGTAACTATGGCTACACCTTC.

The chain combines TRBV6-2 or TRBV6-3 with TRBJ2-7; TRBD1 agrees at 7 bases. This CDR3 has 14 residues. The V segment lost 5 bases and the J segment 3 bases; nucleotides outside the gene matches: 7. From germline, CDR1 is MNHEY and CDR2 SVGEGT. The DNA for the CDR3 is TGTGCCAGCAGTCCCTTAGGGGGCGACTACGAGCAGTACTTC. This codes for CASSPLGGDYEQYF.

This clone was detected only a few times. The J gene is TRBJ2-7, the V gene TRBV7-9; 8 positions agree with TRBD2. J lost 1 base, V lost 5 bases, and 10 bases had no gene match. In germline, CDR1 is SEHNR, CDR2 FQNEAQ (reference sequence). The CDR3 is 16 residues long. This CDR3 is CASSPSGGAGSYEQYF. As DNA, the CDR3 is TGTGCCAGCAGCCCCTCGGGGGGGGCAGGTTCCTACGAGCAGTACTTC.

This clone was counted only a few times. The rearrangement links TRBV4-1 to TRBJ1-5; unclear D gene. This CDR3 spans 15 amino acids. CDR1 is MGHRA and CDR2 is YSYEKL in the germline V gene. The V and J ends lost 0 bases and 0 bases respectively, with 6 bases between them. Here the CDR3 reads CASSQDQDSNQPQHF. The CDR3 DNA sequence: TGCGCCAGCAGCCAAGATCAGGATAGCAATCAGCCCCAGCATTTT.

DNA for the CDR3: TGTGCCAGCAGCTTAGGGGCCATTAACTATGGCTACACCTTC. Protein sequence: CASSLGAINYGYTF. J is TRBJ1-2 and V is TRBV11-2; D is uncertain. This CDR3 has 14 amino acids. Germline V gene lookup returns CDR1 SGHAT and CDR2 FQNNGV. The V gene lost 1 base and the J gene lost 1 base, with 7 bases spanning the gap.

CDR3 nucleotide sequence: TGTGCCAGCAGTTCCCTGCGGGGAACTGAAGCTTTCTTT. This encodes CASSSLRGTEAFF. The rearrangement links TRBV6-5 to TRBJ1-1; D unclear. Per the germline V gene, CDR1 is MNHEY and CDR2 is SVGAGI. CDR3 length equals 13 residues. V was shortened by 4 bases and J by 5 bases, with 11 bases between the two germline ends.

The chain combines TRBV19 with TRBJ1-3; D is possibly TRBD1 (5 bases). The CDR3 totals 16 residues. Trimming shortened V by 7 bases and J by 0 bases, and 16 bases separated the two germline ends. Germline CDR1 and CDR2: LNHDA and SQIVND (reference sequence). For the CDR3, the DNA is TGTGCCAGTACCGGGCCGGGGACTCACTCTGGAAACACCATATATTTT. Translating gives CASTGPGTHSGNTIYF.

V usage is TRBV7-6 and J usage is TRBJ2-1; the match to TRBD2 covers 8 bases. Germline CDR1 is SGHVS and CDR2 is FNYEAQ. After removal of 4 bases from V and 8 bases from J, the junction contained 13 bases not matched to a gene. The CDR3 is 16 amino acids. The CDR3 loop reads CASSSQSAGVGDEQFF. CDR3 nucleotide sequence: TGTGCCAGCAGCTCCCAATCAGCGGGGGTGGGGGATGAGCAGTTCTTC.

The V and J genes are TRBV6-7 and TRBJ2-2, with D hard to call. TRBV6-7 is an ORF for which the function is uncertain. The length of the CDR3 is 15 residues. V was trimmed by 6 bases and J by 3 bases, leaving 14 bases between them. CDR3 coding DNA: TGTGCCAGCAGGGTTGGGCGTTGGGACACCGGGGAGCTGTTTTTT. Encoded protein: CASRVGRWDTGELFF.

The genes are TRBV5-8 and TRBJ2-3; 8 bases line up with TRBD2. The CDR3 spans 13 residues. Germline lookup yields CDR1 SGHTS and CDR2 YDEGEE. The V gene end was trimmed by 0 bases and the J gene end by 6 bases; junction bases not matched to a gene: 0. The CDR3 protein is CASSLGLADTQYF. CDR3 in DNA: TGTGCCAGCAGCTTGGGACTAGCGGATACGCAGTATTTT. Full variable domain (missing parts from reference TRBV5-8 and TRBJ2-3): EAGVTQSPTHLIKTRGQQATLRCSPISGHTSVYWYQQALGLGLQFLLWYDEGEERNRGNFPPRFSGRQFPNYSSELNVNALELEDSALYLCASSLGLADTQYFGPGTRLTVL.